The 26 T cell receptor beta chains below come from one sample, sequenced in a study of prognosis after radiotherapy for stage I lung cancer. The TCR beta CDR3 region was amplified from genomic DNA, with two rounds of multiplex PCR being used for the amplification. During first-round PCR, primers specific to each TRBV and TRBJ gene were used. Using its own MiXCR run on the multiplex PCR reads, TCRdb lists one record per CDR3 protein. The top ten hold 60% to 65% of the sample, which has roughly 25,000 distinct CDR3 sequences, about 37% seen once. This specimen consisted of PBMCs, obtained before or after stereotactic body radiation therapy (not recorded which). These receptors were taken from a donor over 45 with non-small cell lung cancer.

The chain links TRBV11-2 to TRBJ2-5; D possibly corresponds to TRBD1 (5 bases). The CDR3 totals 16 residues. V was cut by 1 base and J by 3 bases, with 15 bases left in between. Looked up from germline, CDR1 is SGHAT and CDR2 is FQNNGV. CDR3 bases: TGTGCCAGCAGCTTAGGCCGGACATTCAGGGAAGAGACCCAGTACTTC. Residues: CASSLGRTFREETQYF.

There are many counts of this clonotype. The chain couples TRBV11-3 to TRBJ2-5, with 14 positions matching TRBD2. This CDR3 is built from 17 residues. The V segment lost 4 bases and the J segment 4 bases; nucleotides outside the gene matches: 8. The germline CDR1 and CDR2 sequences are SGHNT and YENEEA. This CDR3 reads CASSSGLAGGNRETQYF. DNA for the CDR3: TGTGCCAGCAGCTCCGGACTAGCGGGAGGTAATCGAGAGACCCAGTACTTC. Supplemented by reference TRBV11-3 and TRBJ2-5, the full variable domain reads EAGVVQSPRYKIIEKKQPVAFWCNPISGHNTLYWYLQNLGQGPELLIRYENEEAVDDSQLPKDRFSAERLKGVDSTLKIQPAELGDSAVYLCASSSGLAGGNRETQYFGPGTRLLVL.

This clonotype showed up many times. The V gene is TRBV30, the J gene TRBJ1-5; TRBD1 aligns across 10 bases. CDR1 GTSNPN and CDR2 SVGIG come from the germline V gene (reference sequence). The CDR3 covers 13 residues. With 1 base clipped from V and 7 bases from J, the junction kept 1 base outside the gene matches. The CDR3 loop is CAWSGQGAQPQHF. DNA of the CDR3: TGTGCCTGGAGTGGACAGGGGGCCCAGCCCCAGCATTTT.

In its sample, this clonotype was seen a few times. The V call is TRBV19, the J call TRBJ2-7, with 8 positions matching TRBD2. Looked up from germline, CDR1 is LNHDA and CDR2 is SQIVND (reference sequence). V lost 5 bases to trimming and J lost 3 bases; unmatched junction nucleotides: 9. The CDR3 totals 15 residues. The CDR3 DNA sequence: TGTGCCAGTAGTCTTAGCGGGAAACTAAACTACGAGCAGTACTTC. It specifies CASSLSGKLNYEQYF. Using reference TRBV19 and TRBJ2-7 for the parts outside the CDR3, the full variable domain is DGGITQSPKYLFRKEGQNVTLSCEQNLNHDAMYWYRQDPGQGLRLIYYSQIVNDFQKGDIAEGYSVSREKKESFPLTVTSAQKNPTAFYLCASSLSGKLNYEQYFGPGTRLTVT.

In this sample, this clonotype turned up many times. The CDR3 DNA follows: TGTGCCAGCTCTGGAAATACGCAGTATTTT. Protein product: CASSGNTQYF. V usage is TRBV2 and J usage is TRBJ2-3; D gene unclear. Trimming took 8 bases from V and 7 from J, leaving 7 bases between them. CDR3 length equals 10 residues. The germline gives CDR1 SNHLY, CDR2 FYNNEI.

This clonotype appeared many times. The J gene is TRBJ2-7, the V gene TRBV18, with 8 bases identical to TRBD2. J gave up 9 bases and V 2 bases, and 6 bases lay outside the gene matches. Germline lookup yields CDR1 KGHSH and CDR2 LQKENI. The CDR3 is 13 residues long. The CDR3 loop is CASSPELLAGQYF. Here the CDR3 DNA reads TGTGCCAGCTCACCAGAGCTCCTAGCGGGGCAGTACTTC.

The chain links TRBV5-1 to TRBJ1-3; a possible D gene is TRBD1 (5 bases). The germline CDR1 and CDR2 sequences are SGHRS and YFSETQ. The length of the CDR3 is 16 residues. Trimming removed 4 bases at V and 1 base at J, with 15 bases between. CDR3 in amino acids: CASSPYVGASGNTIYF. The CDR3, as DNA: TGCGCCAGCAGCCCCTACGTCGGGGCTTCTGGAAACACCATATATTTT.

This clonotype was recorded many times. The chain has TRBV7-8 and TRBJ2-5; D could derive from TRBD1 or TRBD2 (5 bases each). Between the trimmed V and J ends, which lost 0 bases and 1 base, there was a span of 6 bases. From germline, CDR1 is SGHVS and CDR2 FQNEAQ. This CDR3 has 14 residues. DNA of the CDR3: TGTGCCAGCAGCTTAGCGGGACCCCAAGAGACCCAGTACTTC. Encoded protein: CASSLAGPQETQYF.

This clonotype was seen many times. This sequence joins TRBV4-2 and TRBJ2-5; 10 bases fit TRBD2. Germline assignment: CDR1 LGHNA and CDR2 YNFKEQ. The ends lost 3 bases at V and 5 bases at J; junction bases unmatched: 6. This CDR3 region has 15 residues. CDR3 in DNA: TGTGCCAGCAGCCATATGGGACTAGCGAAGGAGACCCAGTACTTC. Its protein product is CASSHMGLAKETQYF.

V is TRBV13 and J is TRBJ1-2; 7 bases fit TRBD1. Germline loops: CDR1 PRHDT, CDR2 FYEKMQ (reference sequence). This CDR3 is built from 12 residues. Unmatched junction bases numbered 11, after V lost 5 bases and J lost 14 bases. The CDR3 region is CASSARQGGETF. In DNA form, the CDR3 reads TGTGCCAGCAGCGCCCGACAGGGAGGAGAAACCTTC.

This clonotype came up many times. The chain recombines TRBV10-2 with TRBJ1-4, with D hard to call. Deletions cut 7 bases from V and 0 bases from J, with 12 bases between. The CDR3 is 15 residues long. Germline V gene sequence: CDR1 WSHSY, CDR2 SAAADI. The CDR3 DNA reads TGCGCCAGCACCCTTCGGACTGCAACTAATGAAAAACTGTTTTTT. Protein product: CASTLRTATNEKLFF.

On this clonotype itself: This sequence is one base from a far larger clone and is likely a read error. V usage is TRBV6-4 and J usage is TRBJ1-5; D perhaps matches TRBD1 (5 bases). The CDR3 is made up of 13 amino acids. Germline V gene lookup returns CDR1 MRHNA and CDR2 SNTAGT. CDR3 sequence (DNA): TGTGCCAGCAGGAAGGGGCCTAATCATCCCCAGCATTTT. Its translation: CASRKGPNHPQHF.

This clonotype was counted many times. This CDR3 reads CASSSSGTTETQYF. CDR3 nucleotide sequence: TGCGCCAGCAGCTCCTCGGGGACAACAGAGACCCAGTACTTC. This chain uses TRBV5-1 with TRBJ2-5; D perhaps matches TRBD1 (6 bases). V lost 3 bases to trimming and J lost 4 bases, with 13 bases between them. This CDR3 spans 14 amino acids. Germline V CDR1 and CDR2: SGHRS, YFSETQ.

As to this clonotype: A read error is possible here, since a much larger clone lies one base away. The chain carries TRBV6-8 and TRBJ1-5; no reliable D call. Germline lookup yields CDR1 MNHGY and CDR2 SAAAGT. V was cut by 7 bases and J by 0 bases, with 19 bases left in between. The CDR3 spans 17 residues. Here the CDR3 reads CASTRPLSRYSNQPQHF. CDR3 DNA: TGTGCCAGCACCAGGCCCCTCTCCCGATATAGCAATCAGCCCCAGCATTTT.

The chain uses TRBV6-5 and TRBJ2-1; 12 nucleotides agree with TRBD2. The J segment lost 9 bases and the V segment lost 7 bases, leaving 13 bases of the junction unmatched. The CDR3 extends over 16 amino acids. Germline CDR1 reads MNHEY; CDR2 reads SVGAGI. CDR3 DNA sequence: TGTGCCAGCATACGACCTCTAGCGGGAGGGCTAGGTGAGCAGTTCTTC. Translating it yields CASIRPLAGGLGEQFF.

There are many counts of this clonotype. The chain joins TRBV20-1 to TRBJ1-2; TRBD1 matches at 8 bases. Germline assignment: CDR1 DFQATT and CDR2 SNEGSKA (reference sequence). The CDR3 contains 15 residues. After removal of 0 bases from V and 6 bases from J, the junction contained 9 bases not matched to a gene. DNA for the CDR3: TGCAGTGCTAGAGATCTCCAGGGGGCGGTTGATGGCTACACCTTC. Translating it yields CSARDLQGAVDGYTF.

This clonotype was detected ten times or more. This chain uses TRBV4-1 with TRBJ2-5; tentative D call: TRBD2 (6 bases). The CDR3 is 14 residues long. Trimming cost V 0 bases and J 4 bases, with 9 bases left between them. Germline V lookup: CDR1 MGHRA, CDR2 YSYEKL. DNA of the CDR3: TGCGCCAGCAGCCAAGAAGGGAGGCGAGAGACCCAGTACTTC. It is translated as CASSQEGRRETQYF.

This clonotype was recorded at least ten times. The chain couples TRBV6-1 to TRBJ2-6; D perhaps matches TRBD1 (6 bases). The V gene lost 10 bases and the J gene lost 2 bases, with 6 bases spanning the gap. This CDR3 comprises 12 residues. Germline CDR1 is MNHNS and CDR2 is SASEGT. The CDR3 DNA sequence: TGTGCCAACAGGGCTGGGGCCAACGTCCTGACTTTC. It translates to CANRAGANVLTF.

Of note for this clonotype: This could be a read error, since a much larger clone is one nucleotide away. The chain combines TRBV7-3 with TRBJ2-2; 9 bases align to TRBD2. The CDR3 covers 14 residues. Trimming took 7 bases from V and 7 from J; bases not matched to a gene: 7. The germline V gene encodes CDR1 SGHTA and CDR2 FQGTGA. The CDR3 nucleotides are TGTGCCAGCATCACGTTTAGCGGGAGCGGGGAGCTGTTTTTT. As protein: CASITFSGSGELFF.

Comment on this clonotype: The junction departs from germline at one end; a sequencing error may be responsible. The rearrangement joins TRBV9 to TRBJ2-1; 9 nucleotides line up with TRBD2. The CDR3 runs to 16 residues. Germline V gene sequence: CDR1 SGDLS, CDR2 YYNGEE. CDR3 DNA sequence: TGTGCCGGCAGCGTAGCTCTAGCGGGATGGTACAATGAGCAGTTCTTC. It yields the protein CAGSVALAGWYNEQFF.

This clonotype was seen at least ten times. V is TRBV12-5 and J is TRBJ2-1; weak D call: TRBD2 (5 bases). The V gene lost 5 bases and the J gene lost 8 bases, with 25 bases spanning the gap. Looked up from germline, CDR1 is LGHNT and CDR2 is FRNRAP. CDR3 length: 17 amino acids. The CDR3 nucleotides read TGTGCTAGTGGTCTACCCCAAGCGGCCACCCTTCGACATGAGCAGTTCTTC. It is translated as CASGLPQAATLRHEQFF.

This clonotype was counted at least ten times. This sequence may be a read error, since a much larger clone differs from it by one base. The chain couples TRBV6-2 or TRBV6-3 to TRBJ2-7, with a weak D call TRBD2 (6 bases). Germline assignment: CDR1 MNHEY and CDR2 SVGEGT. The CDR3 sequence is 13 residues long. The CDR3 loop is CASSYTADYERYF. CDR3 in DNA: TGTGCCAGCAGTTACACGGCGGACTACGAGCGGTACTTC.

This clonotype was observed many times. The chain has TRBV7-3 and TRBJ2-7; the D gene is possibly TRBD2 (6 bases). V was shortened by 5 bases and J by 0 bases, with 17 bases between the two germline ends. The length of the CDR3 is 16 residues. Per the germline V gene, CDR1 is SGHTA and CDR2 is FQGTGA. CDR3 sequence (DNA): TGTGCCAGCAGCGCCCGACTAGGACACCGCTCCTACGAGCAGTACTTC. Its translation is CASSARLGHRSYEQYF.

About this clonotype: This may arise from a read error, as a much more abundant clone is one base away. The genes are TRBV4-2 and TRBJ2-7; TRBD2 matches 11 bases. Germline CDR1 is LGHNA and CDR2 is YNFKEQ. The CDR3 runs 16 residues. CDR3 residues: CASSHPTSGKFYEHYF. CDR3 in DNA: TGTGCCAGCAGCCACCCGACTAGCGGGAAATTCTACGAGCATTACTTC.

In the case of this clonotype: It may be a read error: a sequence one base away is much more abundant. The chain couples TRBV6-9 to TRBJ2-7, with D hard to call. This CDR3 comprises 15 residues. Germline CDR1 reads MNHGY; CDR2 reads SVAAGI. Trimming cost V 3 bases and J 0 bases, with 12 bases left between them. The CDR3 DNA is TGTGCCAGCAGTTACCTTACGGCCGGCTCCTACGAGCAGTACTTC. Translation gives CASSYLTAGSYEQYF.

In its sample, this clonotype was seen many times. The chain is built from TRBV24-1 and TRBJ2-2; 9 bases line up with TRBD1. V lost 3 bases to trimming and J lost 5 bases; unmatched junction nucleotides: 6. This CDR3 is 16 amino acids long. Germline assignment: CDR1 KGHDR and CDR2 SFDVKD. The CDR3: CATSDPGQGTTGELFF. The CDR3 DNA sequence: TGTGCCACCAGTGATCCGGGACAGGGTACTACCGGGGAGCTGTTTTTT.